These 19 T cell receptor beta chains share one sample of origin, sequenced in a study of blood T cell repertoires in COVID-19. Libraries were prepared by immunoSEQ multiplex PCR; TCRdb keeps only in-frame clonotypes and omits some of them. The table shows around 300,000 clones, with roughly 88% occurring only once. The sequenced sample consisted of peripheral blood. These receptor sequences come from a young woman with COVID-19, enrolled during active disease.

V is TRBV7-7 and J is TRBJ2-2; 12 bases map to TRBD1. Trimming removed 3 bases from V and 2 bases from J; junction bases left unmatched: 1. The CDR3 spans 16 residues. Germline V gene sequence: CDR1 SSHAT, CDR2 FNYEAQ (reference sequence). CDR3 sequence reads: CASSLGQGANTGELFF. CDR3 sequence (DNA): TGTGCCAGCAGCTTGGGACAGGGGGCAAACACCGGGGAGCTGTTTTTT.

V is TRBV5-8 and J is TRBJ1-3; no firm D call. This CDR3 contains 16 residues. Looked up from germline, CDR1 is SGHTS and CDR2 is YDEGEE. Between the trimmed V and J ends, which lost 3 bases and 4 bases, there was a span of 17 bases. DNA of the CDR3: TGTGCCAGCAGCTGGTGGCTAAGGACTGCCGGAAACACCATATATTTT. This translates into CASSWWLRTAGNTIYF.

The sample holds a few counts of this clone. The genes are TRBV5-6 and TRBJ1-3; D is possibly TRBD1 (5 bases). Per germline, CDR1 SGHDT and CDR2 YYEEEE. CDR3 size: 14 residues. Trimming pared 0 bases from V and 4 bases from J, leaving 8 bases between. The CDR3 DNA sequence: TGTGCCAGCAGCTTGGATGCAGGGGGAAACACCATATATTTT. Translated: CASSLDAGGNTIYF.

The J gene is TRBJ1-4, the V gene TRBV25-1; D uncertain. Trimming pared 6 bases from V and 4 bases from J, leaving 9 bases between. CDR3 length: 13 amino acids. Looked up from germline, CDR1 is MGHDK and CDR2 is SYGVNS. The CDR3 bases are TGTGCCAGCAGAGACACGGATAATGAAAAACTGTTTTTT. Residues: CASRDTDNEKLFF.

The V call is TRBV10-3, the J call TRBJ2-7, with 7 bases that match TRBD1. This CDR3 has 15 residues. With 6 bases clipped from V and 1 base from J, the junction kept 9 bases outside the gene matches. Germline-derived CDR1 and CDR2 are ENHRY and SYGVKD. This CDR3 is CAIRGTEVGSYEQYF. As DNA, the CDR3 is TGTGCCATCAGAGGGACAGAAGTGGGATCCTACGAGCAGTACTTC.

This clone appeared once. This chain joins TRBV6-1 and TRBJ1-5; D may be TRBD1 (5 bases). CDR1 is MNHNS, CDR2 SASEGT, per germline. The ends were cut back, 1 base at V and 4 bases at J, with 14 bases in the middle. CDR3 size: 16 residues. The CDR3 DNA follows: TGTGCCAGCAGTGAAGAAGGGAGGGGACGGAATCAGCCCCAGCATTTT. Translation gives CASSEEGRGRNQPQHF.

V gene TRBV5-4 combines with J gene TRBJ1-2, with 7 positions matching TRBD1. The CDR3 has 12 amino acids. The germline CDR1 and CDR2 sequences are SGHNT and YYREEE (reference sequence). With 4 bases clipped from V and 6 bases from J, the junction kept 3 bases outside the gene matches. The CDR3 sequence: CASSPGTDGYTF. The CDR3 DNA reads TGTGCCAGCAGCCCCGGGACAGATGGCTACACCTTC.

CDR3 protein: CASSQYSASGSYEQYF. The CDR3 coding sequence is TGTGCCAGCAGCCAGTATTCGGCTAGCGGGAGTTACGAGCAGTACTTC. The chain employs TRBV3-1 (or the pseudogene TRBV3-2) and TRBJ2-7; 10 bases are shared with TRBD2. This CDR3 comprises 16 residues. V lost 3 bases, J lost 4 bases, and 9 bases stayed unmatched. CDR1 and CDR2 (germline): LGHDT, YNNKEL (reference sequence).

The chain links TRBV6-6 to TRBJ1-3, with D perhaps TRBD1 (6 bases). This CDR3 spans 13 amino acids. V lost 4 bases and J lost 4, with 8 bases in between. In germline, CDR1 is MNHNY, CDR2 SVGAGI (reference sequence). CDR3: CASSSGAGNTIYF. The CDR3 DNA is TGTGCCAGCAGTTCAGGGGCCGGAAACACCATATATTTT.

This rearrangement joins TRBV7-2 to TRBJ2-5; D is unclear. Deletions cut 7 bases from V and 5 bases from J, with 14 bases between. Germline V CDR1 and CDR2: SGHTA, FQGNSA. The CDR3 consists of 13 residues. As DNA, the CDR3 is TGTGCCAGCACCGTCAGACGGCGGGAGACCCAGTACTTC. Translated, it gives CASTVRRRETQYF.

The rearrangement links TRBV9 to TRBJ1-1; 8 bases map to TRBD1. In germline, CDR1 is SGDLS, CDR2 YYNGEE. This CDR3 comprises 15 residues. V lost 3 bases to trimming and J lost 1 base; unmatched junction nucleotides: 5. The CDR3 is CASSGDRGGNTEAFF. Here the CDR3 DNA reads TGTGCCAGCAGCGGAGACAGGGGAGGGAACACTGAAGCTTTCTTT.

This rearrangement joins TRBV4-2 to TRBJ2-7; 8 bases match TRBD1. Germline V lookup: CDR1 LGHNA, CDR2 YNFKEQ. The CDR3 is 14 amino acids. The V segment lost 2 bases and the J segment 3 bases; nucleotides outside the gene matches: 3. This CDR3 is CASSQPGQVYEQYF. For the CDR3, the DNA is TGTGCCAGCAGCCAACCGGGACAGGTCTACGAGCAGTACTTC.

As concerns this clone: Relative to the germline gene, one junction end is altered; a read error may explain this. The chain recombines TRBV12-3 or TRBV12-4 with TRBJ2-7, with D tentatively TRBD1 (6 bases). The CDR3 is 12 residues long. The CDR3 is CASSLDRSGQYF. Here the CDR3 DNA reads TGTGCCAGCAGCTTAGACAGGAGTGGGCAGTACTTC.

This clone has just one count. The chain recombines TRBV11-2 with TRBJ2-7; tentatively, D is TRBD2 (6 bases). V lost 5 bases to trimming and J lost 7 bases, with 21 bases between them. Germline CDR1 is SGHAT and CDR2 is FQNNGV. The CDR3 consists of 15 residues. The CDR3 loop reads CASSPRGLPEGEQYF. In DNA, the CDR3 is TGTGCCAGCAGCCCTCGCGGCCTCCCGGAGGGTGAGCAGTACTTC.

This chain joins TRBV10-3 and TRBJ1-1; 8 bases fit TRBD1. The length of the CDR3 is 14 residues. Unmatched junction bases numbered 3, after V lost 6 bases and J lost 0 bases. Looked up from germline, CDR1 is ENHRY and CDR2 is SYGVKD. The chain's CDR3 is CAIRVTGVNTEAFF. In DNA form, the CDR3 reads TGTGCCATCAGGGTGACAGGGGTGAACACTGAAGCTTTCTTT.

The rearrangement uses TRBV21-1 and TRBJ2-3; TRBD2, the D gene given by the table, was not confirmed from the DNA. TRBV21-1 is tagged as a pseudogene. The CDR3 is made up of 16 amino acids. CDR3: CASSKGVGTYTDTQYF. CDR3 coding DNA: TGTGCCAGCAGCAAAGGGGTAGGGACTTACACAGATACGCAGTATTTT.

The rearrangement joins TRBV12-3 or TRBV12-4 to TRBJ2-7, with D possibly matching TRBD1 (5 bases). Trimming cost V 1 base and J 2 bases, with 6 bases left between them. The CDR3 runs to 13 residues. The CDR3 here is CASSLGTPYEQYF. The CDR3 nucleotides are TGTGCCAGCAGTTTAGGGACACCCTACGAGCAGTACTTC.

V gene TRBV6-5 combines with J gene TRBJ1-1; D remains unclear. The V gene lost 4 bases and the J gene lost 7 bases, with 13 bases spanning the gap. CDR1 and CDR2 (germline): MNHEY, SVGAGI. The CDR3 covers 13 residues. As DNA, the CDR3 is TGTGCCAGCAGTTCCCGGAGGGAGGATGAAGCTTTCTTT. Protein sequence: CASSSRREDEAFF.

The rearrangement links TRBV28 to TRBJ1-1; tentative D call: TRBD1 (5 bases). Per the germline V gene, CDR1 is MDHEN and CDR2 is SYDVKM. V shed 2 bases and J shed 3 bases, with 10 bases lying between them. The CDR3 is 14 amino acids. The CDR3 spells CASSLGGVDTEAFF. DNA of the CDR3: TGTGCCAGCAGTTTAGGAGGGGTTGACACTGAAGCTTTCTTT.